Listed below are T cell receptor beta chains from one sample, sequenced in a study of blood T cell repertoires in COVID-19. The method was immunoSEQ multiplex PCR; TCRdb's version includes in-frame clones alone and lacks a portion of them. In the table there are fewer than 150,000 clones, 70% to 90% of which are singletons. Sequencing was carried out using peripheral blood. The receptors were gathered from a woman between 45 and 65 years old who had recovered from COVID-19. Each CDR3 is given with its conserved first and last residue. A D gene is named only where the DNA matches it firmly. Size is omitted from some rows. Given values are once, few, many or a class for expanded clones.

NA | TRBJ1-1 | NA | TRBV19 | TGTGCCACCAGAGAGGGTGAAGCTTTCTTT | CATREGEAFF
TRBD1 | TRBJ2-1 | once | TRBV7-9 | TGTGCCAGCAGCTTAGTTTCGACAGGGTACGGCAATGAGCAGTTCTTC | CASSLVSTGYGNEQFF
TRBD2 | TRBJ2-2 | NA | TRBV29-1 | TGCAGCGTTCAACGGGAGGGCCGGGAGCTGTTTTTT | CSVQREGRELFF
NA | TRBJ1-5 | NA | TRBV15 | TGTGCCACCAGCAGAGCTTTTAAGAGGAACGAGCCCCAGCATTTT | CATSRAFKRNEPQHF
TRBD1 | TRBJ2-7 | NA | TRBV24-1 | TGTGCCACCAGTGATAGTGGGACAGGGTCTTACGAGCAGTACTTC | CATSDSGTGSYEQYF
TRBD1 | TRBJ2-7 | NA | TRBV5-6 | TGTGCCAGCAGCTTTGCCGACAGGGCTTTCTACGAGCAGTACTTC | CASSFADRAFYEQYF
NA | TRBJ1-1 | NA | TRBV14 | TGTGCCAGCAGCCCCGATGACTGGACTGAAGCTTTCTTT | CASSPDDWTEAFF
TRBD1 | TRBJ1-5 | NA | TRBV19 | TGTGCCAGTAGTATTTCCTGGACAGGGGATCGCCAGCCCCAGCATTTT | CASSISWTGDRQPQHF
NA | TRBJ2-7 | NA | TRBV4-1 | TGCGCCAGCAGCCAAGGGGCTGGACAGTCCTACGAGCAGTACTTC | CASSQGAGQSYEQYF
NA | TRBJ1-2 | NA | TRBV18 | TGTGCCAGCTCACCGCCAGGGGTCGGGTATGGCTACACCTTC | CASSPPGVGYGYTF
NA | TRBJ1-1 | NA | TRBV5-6 | TGTGCCAGCAGCTTGGCGGGTGGCATGAACACTGAAGCTTTCTTT | CASSLAGGMNTEAFF
NA | TRBJ2-5 | NA | TRBV3-1/TRBV3-2 | TGTGCCAGCAGCCAAGATGGGACAAGACAAGAGACCCAGTACTTC | CASSQDGTRQETQYF
TRBD1 | TRBJ1-6 | NA | TRBV4-3 | TGCGCCAGCAGCCAATCGACAGGGATTAATTCACCCCTCCACTTT | CASSQSTGINSPLHF
NA | TRBJ2-1 | NA | TRBV2 | TGTGCCAGCAGTGAGTCCGGGAATGAGTTCTTC | CASSESGNEFF
TRBD2 | TRBJ2-1 | NA | TRBV5-1 | TGCGCCAGCAGCAAGCCGGGACTAGCGGGAGGGCCTAAGGTTGAGCAGTTCTTC | CASSKPGLAGGPKVEQFF
TRBD2 | TRBJ2-7 | NA | TRBV7-9 | TGTGCCAGCACCATATGGGGGGGAACGGACTACGAGCAGTACTTC | CASTIWGGTDYEQYF
NA | TRBJ2-1 | NA | TRBV7-3 | TGTGCCAGCAGCTTTGCGGGTTACAATGAGCAGTTCTTC | CASSFAGYNEQFF
NA | TRBJ1-2 | NA | TRBV5-5 | TGTGCCAGCAGCTTGGAGTCACAGTCGGACTATGGCTACACCTTC | CASSLESQSDYGYTF
NA | TRBJ1-5 | NA | TRBV5-6 | TGTGCCAGCAGCTTCGGGGGGCGGTTGAGCAATCAGCCCCAGCATTTT | CASSFGGRLSNQPQHF
NA | TRBJ2-1 | NA | TRBV5-1 | TGCGCCAGCAGCTTACTCCCCAAAGGACAGAGCTCCTACAATGAGCAGTTCTTC | CASSLLPKGQSSYNEQFF
NA | TRBJ1-1 | NA | TRBV6-5 | TGTGCCAGCAGGGTGCGGGGGCAGATCACTGAAGCTTTCTTT | CASRVRGQITEAFF
NA | TRBJ2-1 | NA | TRBV11-3 | TGTGCCAGCAGCCCCGGTTGGGGGGATGAGCAGTTCTTC | CASSPGWGDEQFF